This T cell receptor beta chain derives from a study of T cell changes during pregnancy in multiple sclerosis. Clones were sequenced by immunoSEQ multiplex PCR, and TCRdb holds only the in-frame ones, with some missing. Here the sample spans 40,000 to 45,000 clones, under 95% being singletons. The CDR3 runs to 14 residues. From germline, CDR1 is SGHRS and CDR2 YFSETQ. V trimming: 4 bases; J trimming: 2 bases; junction bases outside the gene matches: 6. The sequence was obtained from a female donor with multiple sclerosis, enrolled in a pregnancy study. Sequenced material: CD4+ T cells from peripheral blood mononuclear cells, taken in the third trimester of pregnancy. The rearrangement joins TRBV5-1 to TRBJ2-7; 7 bases are shared with TRBD1. The CDR3 DNA reads as TGCGCCAGCAGCACCGACAGGGCCCCCTACGAGCAGTACTTC. Translating gives CASSTDRAPYEQYF. The full variable domain, rest sourced from reference TRBV5-1 and TRBJ2-7, is KAGVTQTPRYLIKTRGQQVTLSCSPISGHRSVSWYQQTPGQGLQFLFEYFSETQRNKGNFPGRFSGRQFSNSRSEMNVSTLELGDSALYLCASSTDRAPYEQYFGPGTRLTVT.